These 26 T cell receptor beta chains came from one sample sequenced in a study of cytomegalovirus exposure and HLA in healthy donors. Sequenced by immunoSEQ multiplex PCR; TCRdb stores in-frame clones only, minus some. The repertoire holds some 180,000 clones, with around nine tenths as singletons. The specimen was PBMCs. Receptors originate from a man younger than 40 in good health and CMV-seropositive.

The chain joins TRBV4-1 to TRBJ2-7, with D unclear. This CDR3 spans 13 amino acids. The germline V gene encodes CDR1 MGHRA and CDR2 YSYEKL. Trimming cost V 1 base and J 3 bases, with 7 bases left between them. The CDR3 region is CASSQVRNYEQYF. For the CDR3, the DNA is TGCGCCAGCAGCCAAGTACGGAACTACGAGCAGTACTTC.

V is TRBV5-6 and J is TRBJ2-1; weak D call: TRBD2 (6 bases). The ends were cut back, 4 bases at V and 1 base at J, with 18 bases in the middle. Germline values: CDR1 SGHDT, CDR2 YYEEEE. CDR3 length equals 17 residues. In nucleotides, the CDR3 is TGTGCCAGCAGCGGATTCTTAGCGGCAGTTTCCTACAATGAGCAGTTCTTC. Translated, it gives CASSGFLAAVSYNEQFF.

This rearrangement joins TRBV7-6 to TRBJ1-2, with D possibly being TRBD1 (6 bases). With 1 base removed from V and 3 bases from J, the gap between germline ends came to 12 bases. Germline lookup yields CDR1 SGHVS and CDR2 FNYEAQ. The CDR3 spans 15 residues. The CDR3 DNA sequence: TGTGCCAGCAGCTTAGTTGCGGAGGGGGACTATGGCTACACCTTC. It encodes CASSLVAEGDYGYTF.

The V call is TRBV6-6, the J call TRBJ2-3; 9 nucleotides agree with TRBD2. Germline trimming cut 8 bases from V and 4 bases from J; bases unmatched to any gene: 4. CDR3 size: 13 residues. Germline-derived CDR1 and CDR2 are MNHNY and SVGAGI (reference sequence). The CDR3 nucleotides are TGTGCCAGCGGGCGGGAGGGCGCAGATACGCAGTATTTT. It translates to CASGREGADTQYF.

This clone was observed a single time. The chain has TRBV7-2 and TRBJ2-3; TRBD2 is a possible D gene (5 bases). V was trimmed by 1 base and J by 1 base, leaving 12 bases between them. This CDR3 is built from 16 residues. Germline CDR1 reads SGHTA; CDR2 reads FQGNSA. The CDR3 DNA reads TGTGCCAGCAGCTTAGTCGGCACTAGGGGCACAGATACGCAGTATTTT. It codes for CASSLVGTRGTDTQYF.

This chain joins TRBV9 and TRBJ2-1; D uncertain. With 2 bases removed from V and 4 bases from J, the gap between germline ends came to 19 bases. CDR3 size: 17 residues. Germline CDR1 and CDR2: SGDLS and YYNGEE. The CDR3: CASSVPDGAWAYNEQFF. For the CDR3, the DNA is TGTGCCAGCAGCGTGCCGGATGGAGCTTGGGCGTACAATGAGCAGTTCTTC.

The chain carries TRBV28 and TRBJ1-5, with D unclear. The V gene's germline CDR1 is MDHEN and CDR2 SYDVKM. V was shortened by 2 bases and J by 0 bases, with 8 bases between the two germline ends. The CDR3 runs 15 residues. The CDR3 DNA follows: TGTGCCAGCAGTTTACAGCGTTATAGCAATCAGCCCCAGCATTTT. It translates to CASSLQRYSNQPQHF.

The chain combines TRBV6-6 with TRBJ1-5; no clear D. The germline V gene has CDR1 MNHNY and CDR2 SVGAGI (reference sequence). Trimming cost V 6 bases and J 0 bases, with 12 bases left between them. The CDR3 runs 15 residues. CDR3 loop: CASSSQEYSNQPQHF. As DNA, the CDR3 is TGTGCCAGCAGCAGCCAGGAGTATAGCAATCAGCCCCAGCATTTT.

This clone was seen once. The chain has TRBV28 and TRBJ2-7, with TRBD1 matching over 10 bases. The germline CDR1 and CDR2 sequences are MDHEN and SYDVKM. With V trimmed by 0 bases and J by 3 bases, 5 bases remained unmatched. The CDR3 spans 16 residues. The DNA of the CDR3 is TGTGCCAGCAGTTTATGGGGGGACAGGGGACGCTACGAGCAGTACTTC. This codes for CASSLWGDRGRYEQYF.

The chain carries TRBV5-4 and TRBJ1-2; D may be TRBD1 (6 bases). This CDR3 region has 15 residues. Trimming took 6 bases from V and 1 from J, leaving 16 bases between them. CDR1 is SGHNT and CDR2 is YYREEE in the germline V gene (reference sequence). CDR3 DNA sequence: TGTGCCAGCACTCGCGACAGGTTAGATAACTATGGCTACACCTTC. It yields the protein CASTRDRLDNYGYTF.

The chain joins TRBV5-6 to TRBJ2-3; the D call may be TRBD1 or TRBD2 (6 bases each). Germline loops: CDR1 SGHDT, CDR2 YYEEEE. V was cut by 4 bases and J by 11 bases, with 17 bases left in between. The CDR3 has 13 amino acids. CDR3 sequence: CASSNTGTEGQYF. The CDR3, as DNA: TGTGCCAGCAGCAATACAGGGACTGAAGGGCAGTATTTT.

This sequence joins TRBV30 and TRBJ1-4; D is undetermined. Deletions cut 4 bases from V and 8 bases from J, with 8 bases between. The CDR3 totals 11 residues. Germline V lookup: CDR1 GTSNPN, CDR2 SVGIG (reference sequence). Here the CDR3 DNA reads TGTGCCTGGAATTTAGGCGAAAAACTGTTTTTT. Amino acid sequence: CAWNLGEKLFF.

This clone was picked up one time. The chain carries TRBV29-1 and TRBJ2-7, with a possible D match to TRBD1 (5 bases). Germline-derived CDR1 and CDR2 are SQVTM and ANQGSEA. This CDR3 contains 13 residues. Trimming pared 0 bases from V and 0 bases from J, leaving 6 bases between. This CDR3 reads CSVEETASYEQYF. CDR3 sequence (DNA): TGCAGCGTTGAAGAGACAGCCTCCTACGAGCAGTACTTC.

The chain is built from TRBV5-8 and TRBJ1-5, with a tentative D call TRBD1 (5 bases). The germline CDR1 and CDR2 sequences are SGHTS and YDEGEE. The V gene lost 4 bases and the J gene lost 3 bases, with 14 bases spanning the gap. The CDR3 totals 15 residues. In DNA, the CDR3 is TGTGCCAGCAGCGGCAGGGCCACTTACAATCAGCCCCAGCATTTT. This gives the protein CASSGRATYNQPQHF.

The chain is built from TRBV9 and TRBJ2-2, with D unclear. Per the germline V gene, CDR1 is SGDLS and CDR2 is YYNGEE. The CDR3 has 17 residues. Trimming took off 3 bases at V and 0 bases at J, with 15 bases between the two ends. CDR3 amino acids: CASSAYLGPTNTGELFF. The CDR3 nucleotides are TGTGCCAGCAGCGCCTACCTCGGGCCCACGAACACCGGGGAGCTGTTTTTT. The entire variable domain, with the rest obtained from reference TRBV9 and TRBJ2-2, is as follows: DSGVTQTPKHLITATGQRVTLRCSPRSGDLSVYWYQQSLDQGLQFLIQYYNGEERAKGNILERFSAQQFPDLHSELNLSSLELGDSALYFCASSAYLGPTNTGELFFGEGSRLTVL.

The V call is TRBV9, the J call TRBJ1-1, with a weak D call TRBD1 (5 bases). V lost 1 base and J 7 bases, leaving 29 bases between the germline ends. Germline assignment: CDR1 SGDLS and CDR2 YYNGEE. This CDR3 contains 19 residues. This chain's CDR3 is CASSVRGSSRMGANLEAFF. CDR3 in DNA: TGTGCCAGCAGCGTAAGGGGCTCTAGTCGGATGGGTGCTAATCTTGAAGCTTTCTTT.

The V and J genes are TRBV5-1 and TRBJ2-2, with no clear D. The germline V and J ends were trimmed by 4 bases and 1 base, with 14 bases remaining between them. The CDR3 spans 16 residues. Looked up from germline, CDR1 is SGHRS and CDR2 is YFSETQ. The CDR3 DNA sequence: TGCGCCAGCAGCCCCACCCCGACACTGAACACCGGGGAGCTGTTTTTT. Protein sequence: CASSPTPTLNTGELFF.

The rearrangement links TRBV6-1 to TRBJ2-7; 7 bases fit TRBD1. Germline V lookup: CDR1 MNHNS, CDR2 SASEGT. Trimming at V came to 3 bases and at J to 2 bases, leaving 7 bases not matched to a gene. The CDR3 length is 15 residues. The CDR3 nucleotides read TGTGCCAGCAGTGAGGCCGGGGACAGCGCCTACGAGCAGTACTTC. Its translation: CASSEAGDSAYEQYF.

The rearrangement uses TRBV14 and TRBJ2-1, with 7 bases fitting TRBD2. Germline V gene data show CDR1 as SGHDN and CDR2 as FVKESK. The CDR3 covers 16 residues. V dropped 1 base and J dropped 0; count of bases not matched to a gene: 3. The CDR3 is CASSQATGGSYNEQFF. The CDR3 nucleotides are TGTGCCAGCAGCCAAGCGACGGGGGGCTCCTACAATGAGCAGTTCTTC.

The rearrangement uses TRBV19 and TRBJ2-3; D may be TRBD1 or TRBD2 (5 bases each). The CDR3 sequence is 16 residues long. Germline lookup yields CDR1 LNHDA and CDR2 SQIVND (reference sequence). The germline V and J ends were trimmed by 3 bases and 2 bases, with 15 bases remaining between them. The CDR3 DNA is TGTGCCAGTAGTATGGGACCCATCACGGCCACAGATACGCAGTATTTT. It encodes CASSMGPITATDTQYF.

V is TRBV11-3 and J is TRBJ1-1; 10 nucleotides line up with TRBD1. Trimming cost V 4 bases and J 1 base; bases outside gene matches: 3. The CDR3 is 15 amino acids. CDR1 SGHNT and CDR2 YENEEA come from the germline V gene. The CDR3 reads CASSWTGGRNTEAFF. Written as DNA, the CDR3 is TGTGCCAGCAGCTGGACAGGGGGTAGGAACACTGAAGCTTTCTTT.

The chain couples TRBV7-6 to TRBJ2-7, with 9 bases that match TRBD2. J was trimmed by 12 bases and V by 1 base; bases with no gene match: 13. Germline values: CDR1 SGHVS, CDR2 FNYEAQ. The CDR3 has 15 amino acids. CDR3 sequence: CASSLGGSAGGLSYF. The CDR3 DNA reads TGTGCCAGCAGCTTAGGCGGGTCGGCGGGGGGGCTCTCGTACTTC. The variable domain in full, with the rest retrieved from reference TRBV7-6 and TRBJ2-7, is GAGVSQSPRYKVTKRGQDVALRCDPISGHVSLYWYRQALGQGPEFLTYFNYEAQQDKSGLPNDRFSAERPEGSISTLTIQRTEQRDSAMYRCASSLGGSAGGLSYFGPGTRLTVT.

V gene TRBV11-2 combines with J gene TRBJ1-1; D ambiguous. The CDR3 totals 13 residues. Germline assignment: CDR1 SGHAT and CDR2 FQNNGV. V gave up 0 bases and J gave up 10 bases, with 12 bases separating them. The CDR3 reads CASSLDPAGTAFF. The DNA of the CDR3 is TGTGCCAGCAGCTTAGACCCAGCGGGAACAGCTTTCTTT.

The CDR3 bases are TGTGCCAGCAGTGAAGCGCTTTCGTTATTGGGTCAGGAGGTTTTCTTT. It yields the protein CASSEALSLLGQEVFF. The chain has TRBV6-1 and TRBJ1-1; D ambiguous. CDR3 size: 16 residues. V was trimmed by 0 bases and J by 13 bases, leaving 24 bases between them. The germline gives CDR1 MNHNS, CDR2 SASEGT.

This sequence joins TRBV4-2 and TRBJ2-5; D tentatively fits TRBD1 or TRBD2 (7 bases each). Trimming shortened V by 6 bases and J by 5 bases, and 19 bases separated the two germline ends. Germline V CDR1 and CDR2: LGHNA, YNFKEQ. CDR3 length: 15 amino acids. Here the CDR3 reads CASRLTGRGSETQYF. CDR3 nucleotides: TGTGCCAGCAGGCTGACAGGGAGGGGTTCGGAGACCCAGTACTTC.

V gene TRBV19 combines with J gene TRBJ2-3; 9 nucleotides line up with TRBD2. Losses at the gene ends were 4 bases for V and 0 bases for J; bases not matched to a gene: 5. CDR1 and CDR2 from the germline V gene are LNHDA and SQIVND (reference sequence). The CDR3 is 16 amino acids. The DNA for the CDR3 is TGTGCCAGTAGTACGGGACTAGCTAAAAGCACAGATACGCAGTATTTT. Its protein is CASSTGLAKSTDTQYF.